This T cell receptor beta chain appears in the sequencing data of a study of cytomegalovirus exposure and HLA in healthy donors. This clone came up a few times. Distinct nucleotide sequences in the sample also encode this CDR3. The V gene lost 1 base and the J gene lost 1 base, with 2 bases spanning the gap. Germline values: CDR1 SGHRS, CDR2 YFSETQ. This CDR3 spans 12 amino acids. The study ran its PCR with 60 Vbeta and 13 Jbeta primers. Assay used: immunoSEQ multiplex PCR; TCRdb lists only in-frame clones, some missing. The sample has 200,000 to 250,000 clones; approximately 88% are singletons. This receptor was identified in a boy younger than 10 in good health and CMV-seronegative. The chain is built from TRBV5-1 and TRBJ2-5; D uncertain. Input material: PBMCs. CDR3 sequence reads: CASSLLQETQYF. The CDR3 bases are TGCGCCAGCAGCTTGCTCCAAGAGACCCAGTACTTC. The full variable domain, with the rest looked up from reference TRBV5-1 and TRBJ2-5, is KAGVTQTPRYLIKTRGQQVTLSCSPISGHRSVSWYQQTPGQGLQFLFEYFSETQRNKGNFPGRFSGRQFSNSRSEMNVSTLELGDSALYLCASSLLQETQYFGPGTRLLVL.